This entry features one TCR beta chain sequence. At one end the junction does not follow the germline gene, possibly because of a read error. The data are from a study of tumor and adjacent non-tumor tissue in lung cancer. The library came from three nested PCR rounds adapted from ARM-PCR protocols. In TCRdb, the multiplex PCR reads were re-called with MiXCR into one record per CDR3 protein. The sample lists under 95,000 distinct CDR3 sequences; 61% were seen once. This sample's RNA came from whole unsorted tissue. Germline V CDR1 and CDR2: LGHNA, YNFKEQ. This CDR3 spans 16 amino acids. The chain couples TRBV4-2 to TRBJ2-7; 7 bases fit TRBD2. The sample was lung tumor tissue. The sequence came from a man in his sixties or seventies with non-small cell lung cancer. The CDR3 here is CANSQDRGGSRYEQYF. CDR3 sequence (DNA): TGTGCCAACAGCCAGGATCGGGGCGGGAGTCGGTACGAGCAGTACTTC.